Listed below are T cell receptor beta chains from one sample, sequenced in a study of control samples from healthy donors and cancer patients. Only in-frame clones appear in the TCRdb table, and some are missing; sequencing was by immunoSEQ multiplex PCR. Here the sample spans approximately 170,000 clones, around 93% being singletons. The sample comprised blood. The source is a woman aged 60-75 years in good health. CDR3s include the opening cysteine and the closing phenylalanine or tryptophan. The D gene is left open where the match is weak. Clone sizes are given selectively: once, few, many, or a class where the clone is expanded.

>TRBV19|TRBJ1-3|.|.
TGTGCCAGTAGTATTCGGGGGGCTGGAAACACCATATATTTT
CASSIRGAGNTIYF
>TRBV5-1|TRBJ2-1|.|.
TGCGCCAGCAGCTTGGAGGGGAGTAAGGTAAATGAGCAGTTCTTC
CASSLEGSKVNEQFF
>TRBV4-3|TRBJ2-2|.|.
TGCGCCAGCAGCCAAGGCACGGGTGCGAACACCGGGGAGCTGTTTTTT
CASSQGTGANTGELFF
>TRBV5-1|TRBJ2-3|TRBD2|.
TGCGCCAGCAGCTTGGCGGGGGGGAGATCTAGCACAGATACGCAGTATTTT
CASSLAGGRSSTDTQYF
>TRBV5-1|TRBJ1-2|.|.
TGCGCCAGCAGCTCGGGGACGGAGCTAAATGGCTACACCTTC
CASSSGTELNGYTF
>TRBV18|TRBJ1-1|TRBD1|few
TGTGCCAGCTCACCCCGGGACAGGGGGCGAAACACTGAAGCTTTCTTT
CASSPRDRGRNTEAFF
>TRBV4-3|TRBJ2-7|TRBD1|.
TGCGCCAGCAGCCAAGGTTCCGGGACAGGGAACGAGCAGTACTTC
CASSQGSGTGNEQYF
>TRBV6-2/TRBV6-3|TRBJ2-7|.|.
TGTGCCAGCAGTTTTGGAACCTACGAGCAGTACTTC
CASSFGTYEQYF
>TRBV7-9|TRBJ1-2|.|.
TGTGCCAGCAGCTTAACTGGACCGGAGAGGCGCACCTTC
CASSLTGPERRTF
>TRBV6-5|TRBJ2-5|.|.
TGTGCCAGCACTCGGGGGAACAGAAGGGAGACCCAGTACTTC
CASTRGNRRETQYF
>TRBV7-2|TRBJ2-2|.|.
TGTGCCAGCAGCCAATTCAGGGGTAGGGTGGGGGAGCTGTTTTTT
CASSQFRGRVGELFF